The 2 T cell receptor beta chains reported below all come from one sample, sequenced in a study of blood T cell repertoires in COVID-19. The data were produced by immunoSEQ multiplex PCR, yet TCRdb's version contains in-frame clones alone and is incomplete. The data contain about 100,000 clones, over 70% of them singletons. The source material was peripheral blood. The receptors originated from a man aged 55 to 70 with acute or convalescent COVID-19.

This clone was seen once. This chain connects TRBV7-2 to TRBJ1-4; TRBD1 might be the D (5 bases). V lost 5 bases to trimming and J lost 10 bases, with 17 bases between them. CDR1 is SGHTA, CDR2 FQGNSA, per germline. CDR3 size: 14 residues. CDR3 sequence: CASSPDRVGGKLFF. The CDR3, as DNA: TGTGCCAGCAGCCCGGACCGGGTCGGGGGAAAACTGTTTTTT. The entire variable domain, with the rest obtained from reference TRBV7-2 and TRBJ1-4, is as follows: GAGVSQSPSNKVTEKGKDVELRCDPISGHTALYWYRQSLGQGLEFLIYFQGNSAPDKSGLPSDRFSAERTGGSVSTLTIQRTQQEDSAVYLCASSPDRVGGKLFFGSGTQLSVL.

This clone has a single count. The chain is built from TRBV20-1 and TRBJ2-7; a possible D gene is TRBD2 (6 bases). V lost 3 bases and J 5 bases, leaving 17 bases between the germline ends. The CDR3 contains 14 residues. Per the germline V gene, CDR1 is DFQATT and CDR2 is SNEGSKA (reference sequence). The CDR3 DNA sequence: TGCAGTGCTAGTATAACGACGGGGGTCGACGAGCAGTACTTC. Encoded protein: CSASITTGVDEQYF.